Sequencing of this TCR beta chain was carried out in a study of T-cell reconstitution after alpha-beta-depleted transplantation in children. This clonotype was found many times. Germline CDR1 is KGHDR and CDR2 is SFDVKD. This CDR3 region has 16 residues. V dropped 5 bases and J dropped 6; count of bases not matched to a gene: 10. Molecular barcoding with unique molecular identifiers was used for the TCRbeta library. TCRdb re-called the PCR reads through MiXCR, storing one row per CDR3 protein. The sample lists approximately 640,000 distinct CDR3 sequences, over 15% seen once, with around 0.96% in the top ten.

The specimen was PBMCs from the stem cell graft donor, collected from the stem cell graft. This chain joins TRBV24-1 and TRBJ2-1, with TRBD1 identical over 9 bases. This receptor was identified in a human donor who donated a stem cell graft to a child with acute myeloid leukemia. DNA of the CDR3: TGTGCCACCAGTGGCATTCCGGGACAGGGTTTCAATGAGCAGTTCTTC. Translation gives CATSGIPGQGFNEQFF.